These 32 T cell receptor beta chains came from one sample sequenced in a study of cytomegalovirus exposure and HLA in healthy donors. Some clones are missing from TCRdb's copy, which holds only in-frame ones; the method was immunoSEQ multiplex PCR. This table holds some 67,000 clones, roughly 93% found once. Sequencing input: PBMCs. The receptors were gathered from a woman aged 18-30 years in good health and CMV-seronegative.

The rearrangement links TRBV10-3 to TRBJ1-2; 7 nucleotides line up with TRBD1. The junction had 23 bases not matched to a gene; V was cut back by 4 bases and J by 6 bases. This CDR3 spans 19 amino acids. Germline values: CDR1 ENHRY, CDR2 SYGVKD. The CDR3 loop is CAISVLASGSYRGGNGYTF. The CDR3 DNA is TGTGCCATCAGTGTCCTCGCATCGGGAAGCTACAGGGGCGGGAATGGCTACACCTTC.

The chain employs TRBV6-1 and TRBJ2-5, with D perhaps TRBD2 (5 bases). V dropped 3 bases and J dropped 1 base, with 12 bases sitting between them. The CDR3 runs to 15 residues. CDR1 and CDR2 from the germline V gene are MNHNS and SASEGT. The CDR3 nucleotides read TGTGCCAGCAGTGAGGACTTAGGCGGCCAAGAGACCCAGTACTTC. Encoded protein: CASSEDLGGQETQYF.

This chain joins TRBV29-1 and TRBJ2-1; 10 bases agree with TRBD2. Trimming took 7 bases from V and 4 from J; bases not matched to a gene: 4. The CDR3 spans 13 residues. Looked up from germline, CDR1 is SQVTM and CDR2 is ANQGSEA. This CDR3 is CSAGLAVYNEQFF. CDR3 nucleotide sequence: TGCAGCGCTGGACTAGCGGTTTACAATGAGCAGTTCTTC.

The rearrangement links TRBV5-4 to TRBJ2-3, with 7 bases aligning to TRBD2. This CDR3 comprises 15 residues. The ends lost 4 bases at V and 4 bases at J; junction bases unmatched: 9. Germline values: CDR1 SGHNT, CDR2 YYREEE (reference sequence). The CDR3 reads CASSMPGLQADTQYF. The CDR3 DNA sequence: TGTGCCAGCAGCATGCCGGGACTACAAGCAGATACGCAGTATTTT.

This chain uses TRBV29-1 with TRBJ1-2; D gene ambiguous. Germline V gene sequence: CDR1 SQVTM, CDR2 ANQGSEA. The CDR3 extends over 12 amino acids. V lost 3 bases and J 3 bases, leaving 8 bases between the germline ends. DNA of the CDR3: TGCAGCGTTGACGAGGATTACTATGGCTACACCTTC. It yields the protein CSVDEDYYGYTF.

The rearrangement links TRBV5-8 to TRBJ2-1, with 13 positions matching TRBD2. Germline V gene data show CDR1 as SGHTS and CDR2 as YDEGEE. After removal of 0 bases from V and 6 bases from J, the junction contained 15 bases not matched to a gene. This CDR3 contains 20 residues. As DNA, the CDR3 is TGTGCCAGCAGCTTGGCCAAAGGACTAGCGGGGGTGGGGGGCTTCAATGAGCAGTTCTTC. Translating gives CASSLAKGLAGVGGFNEQFF.

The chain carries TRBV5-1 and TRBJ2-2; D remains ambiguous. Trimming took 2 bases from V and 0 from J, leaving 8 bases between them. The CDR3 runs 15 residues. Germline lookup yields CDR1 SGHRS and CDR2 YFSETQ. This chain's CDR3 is CASSLSVPNTGELFF. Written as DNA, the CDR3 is TGCGCCAGCAGCTTATCGGTACCGAACACCGGGGAGCTGTTTTTT.

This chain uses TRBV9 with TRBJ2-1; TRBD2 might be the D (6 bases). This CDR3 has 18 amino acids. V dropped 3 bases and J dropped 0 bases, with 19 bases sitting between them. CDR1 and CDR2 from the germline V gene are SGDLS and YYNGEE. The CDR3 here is CASSGNPRDGSSYNEQFF. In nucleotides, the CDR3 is TGTGCCAGCAGCGGGAATCCCCGGGACGGGAGCTCCTACAATGAGCAGTTCTTC.

CDR3 DNA: TGTGCCAGCAGCCCCCAACAGATAGCGAACACCGGGGAGCTGTTTTTT. It translates to CASSPQQIANTGELFF. The chain uses TRBV14 and TRBJ2-2; D not certain. V lost 4 bases to trimming and J lost 0 bases, with 12 bases between them. This CDR3 is built from 16 residues. CDR1 and CDR2 (germline): SGHDN, FVKESK.

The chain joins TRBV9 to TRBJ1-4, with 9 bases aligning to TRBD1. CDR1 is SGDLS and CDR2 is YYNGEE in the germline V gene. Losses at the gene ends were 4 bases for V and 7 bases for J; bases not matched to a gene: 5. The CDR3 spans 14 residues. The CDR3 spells CASSRRDRVEKLFF. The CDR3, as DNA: TGTGCCAGCAGCCGACGGGACAGGGTTGAAAAACTGTTTTTT. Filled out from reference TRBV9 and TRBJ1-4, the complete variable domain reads DSGVTQTPKHLITATGQRVTLRCSPRSGDLSVYWYQQSLDQGLQFLIQYYNGEERAKGNILERFSAQQFPDLHSELNLSSLELGDSALYFCASSRRDRVEKLFFGSGTQLSVL.

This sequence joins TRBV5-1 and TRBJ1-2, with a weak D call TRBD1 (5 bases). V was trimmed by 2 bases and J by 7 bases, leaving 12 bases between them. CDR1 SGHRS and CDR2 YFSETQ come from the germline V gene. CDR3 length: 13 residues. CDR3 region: CASSLGEGGGYTF. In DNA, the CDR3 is TGCGCCAGCAGCTTAGGGGAAGGTGGTGGCTACACCTTC.

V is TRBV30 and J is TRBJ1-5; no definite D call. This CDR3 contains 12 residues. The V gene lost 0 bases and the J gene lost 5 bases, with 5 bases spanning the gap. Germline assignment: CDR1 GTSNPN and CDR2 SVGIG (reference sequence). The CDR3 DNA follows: TGTGCCTGGAGTGTTACTTATCAGCCCCAGCATTTT. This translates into CAWSVTYQPQHF. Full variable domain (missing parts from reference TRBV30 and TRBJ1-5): SQTIHQWPATLVQPVGSPLSLECTVEGTSNPNLYWYRQAAGRGLQLLFYSVGIGQISSEVPQNLSASRPQDRQFILSSKKLLLSDSGFYLCAWSVTYQPQHFGDGTRLSIL.

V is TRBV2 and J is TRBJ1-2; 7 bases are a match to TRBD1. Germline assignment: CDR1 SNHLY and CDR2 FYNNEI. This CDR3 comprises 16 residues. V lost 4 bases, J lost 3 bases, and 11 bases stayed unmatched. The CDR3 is CASSADLDRWDYGYTF. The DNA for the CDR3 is TGTGCCAGCAGTGCAGACCTGGACAGGTGGGACTATGGCTACACCTTC. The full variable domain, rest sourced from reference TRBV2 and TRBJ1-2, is EPEVTQTPSHQVTQMGQEVILRCVPISNHLYFYWYRQILGQKVEFLVSFYNNEISEKSEIFDDQFSVERPDGSNFTLKIRSTKLEDSAMYFCASSADLDRWDYGYTFGSGTRLTVV.

The CDR3 is CASSLLRDTWANNEQFF. CDR3 DNA sequence: TGTGCCAGCAGTTTATTACGGGACACCTGGGCAAACAATGAGCAGTTCTTC. This chain connects TRBV28 to TRBJ2-1, with D perhaps TRBD1 (6 bases). Germline values: CDR1 MDHEN, CDR2 SYDVKM. Trimming cost V 1 base and J 5 bases, with 18 bases left between them. The CDR3 spans 17 residues.

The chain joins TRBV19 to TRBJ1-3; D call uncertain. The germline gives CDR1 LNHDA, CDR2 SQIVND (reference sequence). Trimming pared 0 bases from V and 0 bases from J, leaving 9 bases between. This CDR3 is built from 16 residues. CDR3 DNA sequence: TGTGCCAGTAGTATAGATACGGGGAGCTCTGGAAACACCATATATTTT. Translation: CASSIDTGSSGNTIYF. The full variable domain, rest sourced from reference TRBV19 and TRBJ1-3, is DGGITQSPKYLFRKEGQNVTLSCEQNLNHDAMYWYRQDPGQGLRLIYYSQIVNDFQKGDIAEGYSVSREKKESFPLTVTSAQKNPTAFYLCASSIDTGSSGNTIYFGEGSWLTVV.

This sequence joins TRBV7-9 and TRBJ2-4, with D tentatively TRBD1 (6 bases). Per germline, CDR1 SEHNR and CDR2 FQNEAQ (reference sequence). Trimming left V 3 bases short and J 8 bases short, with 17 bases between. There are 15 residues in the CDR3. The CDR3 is CASSLSSGAGDIQYF. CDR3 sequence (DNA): TGTGCCAGCAGCTTGAGCTCAGGGGCAGGGGACATTCAGTACTTC.

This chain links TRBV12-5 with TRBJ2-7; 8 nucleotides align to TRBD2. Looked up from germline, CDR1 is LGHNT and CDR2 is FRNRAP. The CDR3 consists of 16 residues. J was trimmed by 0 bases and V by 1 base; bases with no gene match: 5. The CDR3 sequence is CASGLATSGLSYEQYF. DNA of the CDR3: TGTGCTAGTGGTTTGGCCACTAGCGGACTCTCCTACGAGCAGTACTTC.

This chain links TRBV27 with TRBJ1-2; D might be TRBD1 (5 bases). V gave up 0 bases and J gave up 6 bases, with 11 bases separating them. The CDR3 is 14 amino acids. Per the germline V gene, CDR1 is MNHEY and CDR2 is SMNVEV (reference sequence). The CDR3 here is CASSLSAGLDGYTF. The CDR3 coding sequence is TGTGCCAGCAGTTTATCGGCAGGGTTGGATGGCTACACCTTC.

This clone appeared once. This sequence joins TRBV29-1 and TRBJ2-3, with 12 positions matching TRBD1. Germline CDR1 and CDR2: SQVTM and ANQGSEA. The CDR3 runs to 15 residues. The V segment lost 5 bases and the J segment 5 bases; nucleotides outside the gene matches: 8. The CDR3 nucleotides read TGCAGCGTTTTACGGGGACAGGGGGCCGGAGATACGCAGTATTTT. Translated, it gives CSVLRGQGAGDTQYF.

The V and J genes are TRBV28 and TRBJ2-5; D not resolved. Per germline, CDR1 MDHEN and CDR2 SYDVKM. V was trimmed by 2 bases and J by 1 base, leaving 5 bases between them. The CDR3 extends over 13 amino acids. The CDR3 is CASSLASQETQYF. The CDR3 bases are TGTGCCAGCAGTTTAGCCAGCCAAGAGACCCAGTACTTC.

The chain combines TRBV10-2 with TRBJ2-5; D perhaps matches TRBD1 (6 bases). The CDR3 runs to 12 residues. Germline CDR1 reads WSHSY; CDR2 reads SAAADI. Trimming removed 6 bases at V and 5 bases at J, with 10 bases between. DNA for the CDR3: TGCGCCAGCAGGGGGGCGTTGGAGACCCAGTACTTC. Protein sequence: CASRGALETQYF.

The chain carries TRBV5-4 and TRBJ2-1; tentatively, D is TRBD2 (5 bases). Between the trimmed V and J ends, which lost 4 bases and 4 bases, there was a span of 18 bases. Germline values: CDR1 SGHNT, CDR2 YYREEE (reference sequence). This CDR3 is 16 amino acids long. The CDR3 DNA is TGTGCCAGCAGCGCCTCCGGGCTAGCCCAATACAATGAGCAGTTCTTC. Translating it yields CASSASGLAQYNEQFF.

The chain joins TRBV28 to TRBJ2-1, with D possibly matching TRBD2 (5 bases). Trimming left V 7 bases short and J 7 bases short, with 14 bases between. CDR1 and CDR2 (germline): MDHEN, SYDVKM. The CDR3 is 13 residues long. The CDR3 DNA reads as TGTGCCAGCACCCCCTCCGGGAAGAATGAGCAGTTCTTC. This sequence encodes CASTPSGKNEQFF.

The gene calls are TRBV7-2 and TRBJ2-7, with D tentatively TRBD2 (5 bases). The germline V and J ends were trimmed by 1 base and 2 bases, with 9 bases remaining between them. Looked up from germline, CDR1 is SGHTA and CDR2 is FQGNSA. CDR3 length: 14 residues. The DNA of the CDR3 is TGTGCCAGCAGCTTAGAGGGAGCGGCCTACGAGCAGTACTTC. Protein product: CASSLEGAAYEQYF.

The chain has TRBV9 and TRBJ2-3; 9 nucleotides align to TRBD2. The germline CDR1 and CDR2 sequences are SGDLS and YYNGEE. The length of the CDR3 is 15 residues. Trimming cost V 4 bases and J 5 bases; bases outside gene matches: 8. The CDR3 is CASSFQGGRGDTQYF. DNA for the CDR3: TGTGCCAGCAGCTTTCAGGGCGGGAGGGGAGATACGCAGTATTTT.

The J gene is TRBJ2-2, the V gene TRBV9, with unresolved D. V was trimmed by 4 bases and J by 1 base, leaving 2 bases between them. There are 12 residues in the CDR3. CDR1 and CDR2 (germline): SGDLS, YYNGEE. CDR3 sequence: CASSLNTGELFF. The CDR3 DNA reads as TGTGCCAGCAGCCTGAACACCGGGGAGCTGTTTTTT.

The chain's CDR3 is CASSLTGVSGNTIYF. The CDR3 coding sequence is TGTGCCAGCAGCTTAACAGGAGTCTCTGGAAACACCATATATTTT. The rearrangement links TRBV5-4 to TRBJ1-3; TRBD1 is a possible D gene (5 bases). The CDR3 sequence is 15 residues long. Trimming removed 2 bases at V and 0 bases at J, with 9 bases between. Germline loops: CDR1 SGHNT, CDR2 YYREEE (reference sequence). Drawing the rest from reference TRBV5-4 and TRBJ1-3, the complete variable domain is ETGVTQSPTHLIKTRGQQVTLRCSSQSGHNTVSWYQQALGQGPQFIFQYYREEENGRGNFPPRFSGLQFPNYSSELNVNALELDDSALYLCASSLTGVSGNTIYFGEGSWLTVV.

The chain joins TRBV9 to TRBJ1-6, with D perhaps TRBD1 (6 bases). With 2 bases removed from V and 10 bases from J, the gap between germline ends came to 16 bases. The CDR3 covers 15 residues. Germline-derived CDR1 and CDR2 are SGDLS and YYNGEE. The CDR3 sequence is CASSVSGAIGSPLHF. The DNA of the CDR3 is TGTGCCAGCAGCGTCTCAGGGGCGATTGGATCACCCCTCCACTTT.

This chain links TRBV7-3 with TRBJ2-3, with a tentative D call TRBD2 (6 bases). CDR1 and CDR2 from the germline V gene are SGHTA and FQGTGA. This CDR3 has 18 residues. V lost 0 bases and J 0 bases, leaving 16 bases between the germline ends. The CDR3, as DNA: TGTGCCAGCAGCTTAACGGCGGGCGGAGGGGCCAGCACAGATACGCAGTATTTT. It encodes CASSLTAGGGASTDTQYF.

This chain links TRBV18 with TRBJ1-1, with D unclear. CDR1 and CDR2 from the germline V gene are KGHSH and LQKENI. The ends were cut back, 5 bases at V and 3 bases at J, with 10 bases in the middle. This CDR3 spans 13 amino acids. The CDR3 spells CASSIFPYTEAFF. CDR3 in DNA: TGTGCCAGCTCAATCTTCCCCTACACTGAAGCTTTCTTT.

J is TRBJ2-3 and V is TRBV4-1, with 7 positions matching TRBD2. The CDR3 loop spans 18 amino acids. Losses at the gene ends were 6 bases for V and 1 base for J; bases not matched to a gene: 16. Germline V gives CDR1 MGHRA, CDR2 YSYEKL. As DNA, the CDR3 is TGCGCCAGCAGTCATCTAGCGGCAGGGTCCAACGGCACAGATACGCAGTATTTT. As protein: CASSHLAAGSNGTDTQYF.

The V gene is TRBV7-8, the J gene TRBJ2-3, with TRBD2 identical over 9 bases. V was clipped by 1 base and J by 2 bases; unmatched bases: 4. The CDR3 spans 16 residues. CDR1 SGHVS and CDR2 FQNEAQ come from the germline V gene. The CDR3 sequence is CASSLGAGGSTDTQYF. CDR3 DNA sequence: TGTGCCAGCAGCTTAGGAGCGGGGGGATCCACAGATACGCAGTATTTT.